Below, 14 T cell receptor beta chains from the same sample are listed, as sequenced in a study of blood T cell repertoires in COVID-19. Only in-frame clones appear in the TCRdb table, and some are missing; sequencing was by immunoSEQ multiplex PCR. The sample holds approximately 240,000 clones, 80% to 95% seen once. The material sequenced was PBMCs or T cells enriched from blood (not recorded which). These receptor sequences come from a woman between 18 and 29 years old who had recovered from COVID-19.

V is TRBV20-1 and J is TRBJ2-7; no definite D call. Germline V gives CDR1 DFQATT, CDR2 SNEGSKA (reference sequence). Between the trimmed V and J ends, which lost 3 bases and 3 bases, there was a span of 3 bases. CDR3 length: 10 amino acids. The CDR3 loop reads CSARSYEQYF. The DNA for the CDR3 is TGCAGTGCTAGGAGCTACGAGCAGTACTTC.

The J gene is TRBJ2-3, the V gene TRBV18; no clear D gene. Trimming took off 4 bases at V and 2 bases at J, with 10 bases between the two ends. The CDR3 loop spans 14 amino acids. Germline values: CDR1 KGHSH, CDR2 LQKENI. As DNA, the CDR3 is TGTGCCAGCTCACAACTCGATTCCACAGATACGCAGTATTTT. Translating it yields CASSQLDSTDTQYF.

CDR3 coding DNA: TGTGCCAGCAGTTTAACAGGATACGAGCAGTACTTC. Protein product: CASSLTGYEQYF. The V call is TRBV28, the J call TRBJ2-7; tentatively, D is TRBD1 (5 bases). The germline V and J ends were trimmed by 2 bases and 4 bases, with 6 bases remaining between them. This CDR3 contains 12 residues. The germline V gene has CDR1 MDHEN and CDR2 SYDVKM.

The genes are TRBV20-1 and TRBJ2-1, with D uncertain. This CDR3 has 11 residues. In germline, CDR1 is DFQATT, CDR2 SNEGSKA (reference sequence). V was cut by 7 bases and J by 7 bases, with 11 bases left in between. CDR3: CSVAPGNEQFF. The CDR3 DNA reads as TGCAGTGTCGCCCCCGGGAATGAGCAGTTCTTC.

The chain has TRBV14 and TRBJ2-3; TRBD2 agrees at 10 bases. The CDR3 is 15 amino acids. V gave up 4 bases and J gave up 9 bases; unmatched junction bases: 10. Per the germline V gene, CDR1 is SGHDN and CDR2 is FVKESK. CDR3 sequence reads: CASSRLAGQSLTQYF. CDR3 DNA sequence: TGTGCCAGCAGCCGACTAGCGGGCCAATCCCTAACGCAGTATTTT. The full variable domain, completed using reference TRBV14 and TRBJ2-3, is EAGVTQFPSHSVIEKGQTVTLRCDPISGHDNLYWYRRVMGKEIKFLLHFVKESKQDESGMPNNRFLAERTGGTYSTLKVQPAELEDSGVYFCASSRLAGQSLTQYFGPGTRLTVL.

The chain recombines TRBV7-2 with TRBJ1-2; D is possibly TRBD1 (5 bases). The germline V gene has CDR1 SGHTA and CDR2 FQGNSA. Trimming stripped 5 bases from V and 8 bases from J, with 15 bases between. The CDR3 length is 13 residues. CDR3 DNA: TGTGCCAGCAGCCCTAGTCGACAGACGGGCTACACCTTC. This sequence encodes CASSPSRQTGYTF. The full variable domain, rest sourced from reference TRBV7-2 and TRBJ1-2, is GAGVSQSPSNKVTEKGKDVELRCDPISGHTALYWYRQSLGQGLEFLIYFQGNSAPDKSGLPSDRFSAERTGGSVSTLTIQRTQQEDSAVYLCASSPSRQTGYTFGSGTRLTVV.

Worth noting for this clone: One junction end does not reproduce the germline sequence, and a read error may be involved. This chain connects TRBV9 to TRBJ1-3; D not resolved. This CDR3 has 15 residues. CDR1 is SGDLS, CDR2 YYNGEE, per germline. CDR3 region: CASSVRIGNGHTIYF. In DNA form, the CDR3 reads TGTGCCAGCAGCGTACGGATCGGGAATGGACACACCATATATTTT. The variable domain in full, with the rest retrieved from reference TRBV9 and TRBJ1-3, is DSGVTQTPKHLITATGQRVTLRCSPRSGDLSVYWYQQSLDQGLQFLIQYYNGEERAKGNILERFSAQQFPDLHSELNLSSLELGDSALYFCASSVRIGNGHTIYFGEGSWLTVV.

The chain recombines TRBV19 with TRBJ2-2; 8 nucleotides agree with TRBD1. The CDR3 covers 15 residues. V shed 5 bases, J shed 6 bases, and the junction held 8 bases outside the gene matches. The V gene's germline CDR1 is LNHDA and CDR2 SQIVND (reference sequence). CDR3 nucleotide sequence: TGTGCCAGTAGTGGGGACCAGGGGGCCCCCGGGGAGCTGTTTTTT. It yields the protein CASSGDQGAPGELFF.

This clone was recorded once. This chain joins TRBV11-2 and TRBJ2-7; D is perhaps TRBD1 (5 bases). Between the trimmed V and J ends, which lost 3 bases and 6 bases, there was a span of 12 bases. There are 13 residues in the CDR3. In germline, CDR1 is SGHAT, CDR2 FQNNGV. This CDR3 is CASSLEPTAEQYF. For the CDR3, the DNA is TGTGCCAGCAGCTTGGAGCCGACAGCCGAGCAGTACTTC.

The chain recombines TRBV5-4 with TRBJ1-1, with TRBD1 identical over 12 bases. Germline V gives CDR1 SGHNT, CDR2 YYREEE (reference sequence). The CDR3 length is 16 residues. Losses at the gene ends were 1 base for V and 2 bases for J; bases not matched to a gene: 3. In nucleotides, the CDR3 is TGTGCCAGCAGCTTGTTGGGACAGGGGGCAAACACTGAAGCTTTCTTT. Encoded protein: CASSLLGQGANTEAFF.

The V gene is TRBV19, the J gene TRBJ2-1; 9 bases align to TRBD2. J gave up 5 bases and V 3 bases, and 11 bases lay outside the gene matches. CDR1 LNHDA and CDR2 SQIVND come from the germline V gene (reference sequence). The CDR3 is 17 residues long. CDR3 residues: CASSMLPTAGGNNEQFF. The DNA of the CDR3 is TGTGCCAGTAGTATGCTACCCACAGCGGGGGGCAACAATGAGCAGTTCTTC.

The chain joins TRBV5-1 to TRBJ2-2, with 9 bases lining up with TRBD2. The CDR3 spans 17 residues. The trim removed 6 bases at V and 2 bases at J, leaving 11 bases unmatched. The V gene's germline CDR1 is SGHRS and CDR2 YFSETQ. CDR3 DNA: TGCGCCAGCATGCCGGGGGCGGGAGGGCCTAACACCGGGGAGCTGTTTTTT. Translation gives CASMPGAGGPNTGELFF.

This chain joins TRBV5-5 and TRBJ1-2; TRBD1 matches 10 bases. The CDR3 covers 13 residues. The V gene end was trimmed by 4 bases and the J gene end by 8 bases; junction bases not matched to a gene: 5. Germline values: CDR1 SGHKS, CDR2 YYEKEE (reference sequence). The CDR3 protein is CASSRQGAGGYTF. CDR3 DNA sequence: TGTGCCAGCAGCAGACAGGGGGCCGGGGGCTACACCTTC.

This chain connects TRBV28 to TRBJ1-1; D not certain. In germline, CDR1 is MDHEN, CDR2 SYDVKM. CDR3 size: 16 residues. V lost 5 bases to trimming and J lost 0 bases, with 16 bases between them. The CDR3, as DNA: TGTGCCAGCAGTCCCGGAGGACTTTCAATGAACACTGAAGCTTTCTTT. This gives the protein CASSPGGLSMNTEAFF.